The 18 T cell receptor beta chains reported below all come from one sample, sequenced in a study of response to subunit inactivated influenza vaccine. Via MiXCR, TCRdb re-called the RT-PCR reads, giving one row per CDR3 protein. This sample has over 750,000 distinct CDR3 sequences, with around 20% found just once. Source: PBMCs from blood, taken around 5 days after vaccination. These receptors were collected from a man aged 45-60 years who received an inactivated influenza vaccine.

The gene calls are TRBV10-3 and TRBJ2-7, with 11 bases that match TRBD2. Per germline, CDR1 ENHRY and CDR2 SYGVKD. Trimming at V came to 6 bases and at J to 7 bases, leaving 11 bases not matched to a gene. The CDR3 loop spans 15 amino acids. In DNA form, the CDR3 reads TGTGCCATCAGGACCGTAGCGGGAGGGCCGGGGGAGCAGTACTTC. Protein: CAIRTVAGGPGEQYF.

This clonotype was counted at least ten times. The chain recombines TRBV29-1 with TRBJ2-7, with D possibly matching TRBD2 (5 bases). V was clipped by 1 base and J by 0 bases, with 10 bases between them. Germline CDR1 reads SQVTM; CDR2 reads ANQGSEA. The CDR3 has 14 residues. CDR3: CSVEAEGSSYEQYF. CDR3 coding DNA: TGCAGCGTTGAAGCTGAGGGCAGCTCCTACGAGCAGTACTTC.

The rearrangement links TRBV29-1 to TRBJ2-2, with D perhaps TRBD2 (6 bases). Trimming removed 5 bases at V and 2 bases at J, with 12 bases between. This CDR3 region has 14 residues. Germline lookup yields CDR1 SQVTM and CDR2 ANQGSEA. CDR3 in DNA: TGCAGCGTTAAAACCGGGACTAACACCGGGGAGCTGTTTTTT. Translated, it gives CSVKTGTNTGELFF.

This clonotype has just a few counts. The chain links TRBV15 to TRBJ2-1; D unclear. The germline CDR1 and CDR2 sequences are LNHNV and YYDKDF (reference sequence). The CDR3 covers 15 residues. Deletions cut 3 bases from V and 9 bases from J, with 18 bases between. The CDR3 DNA follows: TGTGCCACCAGCAGCTTTAAGACGTCGGCAAGTGAGCAGTTCTTC. It specifies CATSSFKTSASEQFF. Looking up the rest from reference TRBV15 and TRBJ2-1 gives the full variable domain: DAMVIQNPRYQVTQFGKPVTLSCSQTLNHNVMYWYQQKSSQAPKLLFHYYDKDFNNEADTPDNFQSRRPNTSFCFLDIRSPGLGDTAMYLCATSSFKTSASEQFFGPGTRLTVL.

Only a few counts were recorded for this clonotype. The CDR3 DNA reads TGTGCTAGTGGTTTGAAGTCAGGGGCAGGAGGAGCTGAAGCTTTCTTT. Protein: CASGLKSGAGGAEAFF. The chain has TRBV12-5 and TRBJ1-1; a weak D match, TRBD1 (6 bases). The ends were cut back, 2 bases at V and 6 bases at J, with 19 bases in the middle. The CDR3 contains 16 residues. CDR1 LGHNT and CDR2 FRNRAP come from the germline V gene.

This chain joins TRBV20-1 and TRBJ2-3, with D unresolved. The germline V gene has CDR1 DFQATT and CDR2 SNEGSKA (reference sequence). The CDR3 sequence is 14 residues long. V was trimmed by 5 bases and J by 0 bases, leaving 12 bases between them. CDR3 bases: TGCAGTGCTGTAAGCGTGGCTAGCACAGATACGCAGTATTTT. It yields the protein CSAVSVASTDTQYF.

The chain joins TRBV11-2 to TRBJ2-1; D tentatively reads TRBD1 or TRBD2 (5 bases each). The CDR3 spans 14 residues. Trimming took off 1 base at V and 8 bases at J, with 12 bases between the two ends. CDR1 is SGHAT and CDR2 is FQNNGV in the germline V gene. The CDR3 DNA follows: TGTGCCAGCAGCTTAGTATGGGGGAGAGATGAGCAGTTCTTC. It is translated as CASSLVWGRDEQFF.

The chain employs TRBV12-3 or TRBV12-4 and TRBJ2-3; the D is unclear. CDR3 length: 15 amino acids. The germline V and J ends were trimmed by 2 bases and 2 bases, with 11 bases remaining between them. The CDR3 DNA is TGTGCCAGCAGTTTATTCCCACCCTACACAGATACGCAGTATTTT. Encoded protein: CASSLFPPYTDTQYF.

The chain combines TRBV5-1 with TRBJ2-3; D ambiguous. The CDR3 length is 16 residues. Germline CDR1 is SGHRS and CDR2 is YFSETQ. Deletions cut 0 bases from V and 0 bases from J, with 11 bases between. CDR3 protein: CASSLALTPSTDTQYF. The CDR3 DNA follows: TGCGCCAGCAGCTTGGCCCTGACACCCAGCACAGATACGCAGTATTTT.

The chain couples TRBV7-9 to TRBJ2-2; D is ambiguous. Germline V gene data show CDR1 as SEHNR and CDR2 as FQNEAQ (reference sequence). The CDR3 has 14 amino acids. Trimming removed 3 bases from V and 6 bases from J, with 11 bases in between. CDR3 bases: TGTGCCAGCAGCTTTCCAGCCGGTGCCGGGGAGCTGTTTTTT. Translation gives CASSFPAGAGELFF.

The chain joins TRBV2 to TRBJ2-7; D unresolved. Germline-derived CDR1 and CDR2 are SNHLY and FYNNEI. With 3 bases removed from V and 6 bases from J, the gap between germline ends came to 12 bases. This CDR3 has 13 residues. This chain's CDR3 is CASSESADSEQYF. The CDR3, as DNA: TGTGCCAGCAGTGAGTCGGCAGATAGCGAGCAGTACTTC.

The V call is TRBV2, the J call TRBJ2-1; D ambiguous. CDR1 SNHLY and CDR2 FYNNEI come from the germline V gene. The germline V and J ends were trimmed by 8 bases and 8 bases, with 10 bases remaining between them. This CDR3 spans 11 amino acids. The CDR3 sequence: CASQYVDEQFF. The CDR3 nucleotides read TGTGCCAGCCAATATGTCGATGAGCAGTTCTTC.

This clonotype was found a few times. The V call is TRBV5-1, the J call TRBJ2-7; possibly TRBD2 for D (5 bases). V was trimmed by 0 bases and J by 0 bases, leaving 10 bases between them. CDR3 size: 15 residues. Germline loops: CDR1 SGHRS, CDR2 YFSETQ. The CDR3 loop is CASSLAPGSSYEQYF. CDR3 in DNA: TGCGCCAGCAGCTTGGCCCCGGGGTCCTCCTACGAGCAGTACTTC. Variable domain in full (rest from reference TRBV5-1 and TRBJ2-7): KAGVTQTPRYLIKTRGQQVTLSCSPISGHRSVSWYQQTPGQGLQFLFEYFSETQRNKGNFPGRFSGRQFSNSRSEMNVSTLELGDSALYLCASSLAPGSSYEQYFGPGTRLTVT.

CDR3 DNA: TGCGCCAGCAGCCAAGATCCAGGGAGGATGACAGATACGCAGTATTTT. It translates to CASSQDPGRMTDTQYF. The chain links TRBV4-3 to TRBJ2-3, with D tentatively TRBD2 (6 bases). CDR1 LGHNA and CDR2 YSLEER come from the germline V gene. The CDR3 consists of 16 residues. V lost 0 bases to trimming and J lost 3 bases, with 13 bases between them.

The genes are TRBV11-1 and TRBJ2-1; D unresolved. This CDR3 is built from 20 residues. From germline, CDR1 is SGHAT and CDR2 FQDESV (reference sequence). Trimming took off 4 bases at V and 8 bases at J, with 33 bases between the two ends. The CDR3 nucleotides read TGTGCCAGCAGCTCCACCGTGGACCGTTCGAAGGTATTGTTTGTCGATGAGCAGTTCTTC. This codes for CASSSTVDRSKVLFVDEQFF.

This clonotype has a handful of counts. The V and J genes are TRBV15 and TRBJ2-7; no firm D call. Germline V CDR1 and CDR2: LNHNV, YYDKDF (reference sequence). With 1 base removed from V and 6 bases from J, the gap between germline ends came to 19 bases. The CDR3 has 16 amino acids. The CDR3 protein is CATSRGGAELLGEQYF. The DNA for the CDR3 is TGTGCCACCAGCAGAGGTGGAGCCGAACTGCTCGGCGAGCAGTACTTC.

The chain carries TRBV3-1 and TRBJ1-1, with D perhaps TRBD1 (6 bases). The CDR3 has 14 residues. CDR1 and CDR2 (germline): LGHDT, YNNKEL (reference sequence). V lost 1 base and J 3 bases, leaving 9 bases between the germline ends. In DNA, the CDR3 is TGTGCCAGCAGCCAAGGAGGGGGATACACTGAAGCTTTCTTT. Its translation is CASSQGGGYTEAFF.

Details on this clonotype: The junction differs from germline at one of its ends, possibly a read error. The chain has TRBV20-1 and TRBJ2-1, with 14 bases fitting TRBD2. CDR1 is DFQATT and CDR2 is SNEGSKA in the germline V gene (reference sequence). The CDR3 runs 15 residues. CDR3 amino acids: CSARSTSGRVNEQLF. The CDR3 DNA sequence: TGCAGTGCTAGGTCGACTAGCGGGAGGGTCAATGAGCAGCTCTTC.